Below are 8 T cell receptor beta chains sequenced from a single sample in a study of radiation and T cells in renal cell carcinoma (dated by TCRdb to between 2020 and 2021). What the time point label conveys for this sample: blood 2 weeks post-SBRT. In light of the paper, this sample's treatment or condition label describes: 15 Gy SBRT to primary tumor, nephrectomy 4 weeks later. Libraries were constructed by the immunoSEQ multiplex PCR assay. The table was pulled from immuneACCESS by TCRdb, which kept in-frame rearrangements only. Such tables lose some clones; where checked, under half of the loss comes from unresolved V genes, and the rest has no known cause. This sample has roughly 150,000 clones in its table, and roughly 89% of those were observed once. Of the sample, roughly 13% is held by the ten largest clones. Here the sequenced sample was blood, taken from a patient whose treatment included radiotherapy and nephrectomy. All receptors derive from a woman aged 45-65 years with renal cell carcinoma.

This sequence joins TRBV6-5 and TRBJ1-3; TRBD1 might be the D (6 bases). The germline CDR1 and CDR2 sequences are MNHEY and SVGAGI. V was shortened by 6 bases and J by 4 bases, with 16 bases between the two germline ends. The CDR3 consists of 15 residues. CDR3 sequence (DNA): TGTGCCAGCAGCCTGACAGGCTGGACCGGAAACACCATATATTTT. Its protein product is CASSLTGWTGNTIYF.

V gene TRBV6-4 combines with J gene TRBJ2-1; TRBD1 matches at 8 bases. The CDR3 runs to 15 residues. Trimming took 6 bases from V and 8 from J; bases not matched to a gene: 12. Germline CDR1 and CDR2: MRHNA and SNTAGT. The CDR3 protein is CASRGQASRGDEQFF. The DNA for the CDR3 is TGTGCCAGCAGGGGACAGGCCTCAAGGGGCGATGAGCAGTTCTTC.

This chain links TRBV5-4 with TRBJ2-7; 7 bases fit TRBD1. In germline, CDR1 is SGHNT, CDR2 YYREEE (reference sequence). The trim removed 2 bases at V and 2 bases at J, leaving 4 bases unmatched. The CDR3 spans 14 residues. CDR3 loop: CASSFPGQTYEQYF. In DNA form, the CDR3 reads TGTGCCAGCAGCTTCCCGGGACAGACCTACGAGCAGTACTTC. The complete variable domain, with remaining parts taken from reference TRBV5-4 and TRBJ2-7, reads ETGVTQSPTHLIKTRGQQVTLRCSSQSGHNTVSWYQQALGQGPQFIFQYYREEENGRGNFPPRFSGLQFPNYSSELNVNALELDDSALYLCASSFPGQTYEQYFGPGTRLTVT.

This clone was counted a single time. V usage is TRBV18 and J usage is TRBJ1-2; maybe TRBD1 (5 bases). Deletions cut 7 bases from V and 6 bases from J, with 18 bases between. CDR1 is KGHSH and CDR2 is LQKENI in the germline V gene. CDR3 size: 14 residues. The CDR3 reads CASFTAGDWDGYTF. In nucleotides, the CDR3 is TGTGCCAGCTTCACAGCGGGGGACTGGGATGGCTACACCTTC.

The chain has TRBV18 and TRBJ2-5; 11 nucleotides align to TRBD2. The V and J ends lost 2 bases and 5 bases, in that order; junction bases with no gene match: 4. The germline V gene encodes CDR1 KGHSH and CDR2 LQKENI. The CDR3 is 15 amino acids. The CDR3 DNA follows: TGTGCCAGCTCACCAACTAGCGGGGGACTGGAGACCCAGTACTTC. Translating gives CASSPTSGGLETQYF.

The rearrangement uses TRBV28 and TRBJ1-4; TRBD1 is a possible D gene (5 bases). CDR3 length: 16 residues. Germline V CDR1 and CDR2: MDHEN, SYDVKM. With 6 bases removed from V and 3 bases from J, the gap between germline ends came to 17 bases. The CDR3 region is CASRTDLHGANEKLFF. In DNA, the CDR3 is TGTGCCAGCAGGACAGACCTCCACGGCGCTAATGAAAAACTGTTTTTT.

The chain joins TRBV5-1 to TRBJ1-1, with D perhaps matching TRBD1 (5 bases). Germline lookup yields CDR1 SGHRS and CDR2 YFSETQ. With 2 bases removed from V and 0 bases from J, the gap between germline ends came to 11 bases. The CDR3 is 15 residues long. The CDR3 spells CASSLLRGMNTEAFF. For the CDR3, the DNA is TGCGCCAGCAGCTTACTCCGGGGCATGAACACTGAAGCTTTCTTT.

The rearrangement links TRBV4-2 to TRBJ1-6; 9 nucleotides match TRBD1. The germline CDR1 and CDR2 sequences are LGHNA and YNFKEQ. J lost 9 bases, V lost 3 bases, and 6 bases had no gene match. This CDR3 has 15 amino acids. CDR3 nucleotides: TGTGCCAGCAGCCAGAGACAGGGGGACAGTTCACCCCTCCACTTT. Residues: CASSQRQGDSSPLHF.